Following are 17 T cell receptor beta chains from one sample sequenced in a study of OX40 agonist ivuxolimab in advanced cancers. Only in-frame clones appear in the TCRdb table, and some are missing; sequencing was by immunoSEQ multiplex PCR. The data contain 40,000 to 50,000 clones, 86% of them singletons. The source was CD4+ or CD8+ T cells sorted from blood, collected in a trial of the OX40 agonist ivuxolimab. All receptors come from an adult with an advanced solid tumor such as melanoma, head and neck, liver or kidney cancer.

The J gene is TRBJ2-4, the V gene TRBV18, with D possibly being TRBD2 (6 bases). Germline V gene data show CDR1 as KGHSH and CDR2 as LQKENI. The CDR3 is 18 amino acids. Trimming left V 3 bases short and J 3 bases short, with 21 bases between. The CDR3 protein is CASSPPNGRGLDKNIQYF. Here the CDR3 DNA reads TGTGCCAGCTCACCCCCCAACGGGCGGGGCTTGGACAAAAACATTCAGTACTTC.

The rearrangement links TRBV27 to TRBJ1-1; D is unclear. The V and J ends lost 9 bases and 0 bases respectively, with 5 bases between them. CDR1 MNHEY and CDR2 SMNVEV come from the germline V gene (reference sequence). The CDR3 totals 11 residues. In DNA form, the CDR3 reads TGTGCCAGTAGATTGAACACTGAAGCTTTCTTT. Translated, it gives CASRLNTEAFF.

The V gene is TRBV19, the J gene TRBJ2-1, with TRBD2 identical over 7 bases. Germline CDR1 and CDR2: LNHDA and SQIVND (reference sequence). V trimming: 8 bases; J trimming: 9 bases; junction bases outside the gene matches: 7. This CDR3 contains 12 residues. CDR3 in amino acids: CASGGSGIEQFF. The CDR3 DNA is TGTGCCAGTGGCGGGAGCGGGATTGAGCAGTTCTTC.

V is TRBV7-9 and J is TRBJ2-7; D gene unclear. CDR1 is SEHNR and CDR2 is FQNEAQ in the germline V gene (reference sequence). Deletions cut 2 bases from V and 0 bases from J, with 8 bases between. There are 14 residues in the CDR3. The CDR3 here is CASSLPWGSYEQYF. The CDR3 bases are TGTGCCAGCAGCTTACCATGGGGCTCCTACGAGCAGTACTTC.

The chain combines TRBV7-9 with TRBJ1-4; D possibly corresponds to TRBD1 (5 bases). This CDR3 region has 15 residues. Germline values: CDR1 SEHNR, CDR2 FQNEAQ (reference sequence). Trimming shortened V by 6 bases and J by 3 bases, and 14 bases separated the two germline ends. CDR3 protein: CASRGRAGANEKLFF. CDR3 in DNA: TGTGCCAGCAGGGGCAGGGCCGGAGCTAATGAAAAACTGTTTTTT. Combining the CDR3 with reference TRBV7-9 and TRBJ1-4 gives the whole variable domain DTGVSQNPRHKITKRGQNVTFRCDPISEHNRLYWYRQTLGQGPEFLTYFQNEAQLEKSRLLSDRFSAERPKGSFSTLEIQRTEQGDSAMYLCASRGRAGANEKLFFGSGTQLSVL.

V and J are TRBV4-1 and TRBJ2-1; TRBD2 matches 9 bases. V gave up 1 base and J gave up 4 bases; unmatched junction bases: 5. Germline loops: CDR1 MGHRA, CDR2 YSYEKL. CDR3 length: 16 amino acids. The chain's CDR3 is CASSQVLAGLYNEQFF. The DNA of the CDR3 is TGCGCCAGCAGCCAAGTGCTAGCGGGGCTATACAATGAGCAGTTCTTC.

The chain is built from TRBV27 and TRBJ1-2; D gene unclear. The CDR3 totals 12 residues. V gave up 5 bases and J gave up 1 base, with 5 bases separating them. Germline V lookup: CDR1 MNHEY, CDR2 SMNVEV (reference sequence). CDR3 in amino acids: CASSPDNYGYTF. CDR3 nucleotide sequence: TGTGCCAGCAGTCCCGATAACTATGGCTACACCTTC.

As for this clone: In the same sample, other DNA sequences code for this CDR3. CDR3 coding DNA: TGTGCCAGCAGCTCCCCTGACCACTCAACGCGGATTGAGCAGTTCTTC. This codes for CASSSPDHSTRIEQFF. V is TRBV7-2 and J is TRBJ2-1, with D uncertain. In germline, CDR1 is SGHTA, CDR2 FQGNSA. V lost 4 bases to trimming and J lost 9 bases, with 22 bases between them. This CDR3 comprises 16 residues.

The chain joins TRBV10-3 to TRBJ2-2; TRBD1 aligns across 8 bases. J lost 6 bases, V lost 6 bases, and 9 bases had no gene match. CDR3 length: 15 amino acids. Germline V gene data show CDR1 as ENHRY and CDR2 as SYGVKD. The CDR3 nucleotides are TGTGCCATCAGGATGATACAGGGGGAAGCCGGGGAGCTGTTTTTT. Translating it yields CAIRMIQGEAGELFF.

V gene TRBV7-9 combines with J gene TRBJ2-3, with TRBD2 matching over 7 bases. CDR1 and CDR2 from the germline V gene are SEHNR and FQNEAQ (reference sequence). V was clipped by 0 bases and J by 12 bases; unmatched bases: 3. The CDR3 has 12 residues. The DNA for the CDR3 is TGTGCCAGCAGCTTAGCGGGGGGGGACCAGTATTTT. It encodes CASSLAGGDQYF.

The chain is built from TRBV30 and TRBJ1-5, with D unresolved. CDR3 size: 13 residues. Germline CDR1 is GTSNPN and CDR2 is SVGIG (reference sequence). V was shortened by 1 base and J by 4 bases, with 8 bases between the two germline ends. This CDR3 is CAWSGGWNQPQHF. As DNA, the CDR3 is TGTGCCTGGAGTGGAGGGTGGAATCAGCCCCAGCATTTT.

The gene calls are TRBV13 and TRBJ2-7, with 12 nucleotides matching TRBD2. Germline V gives CDR1 PRHDT, CDR2 FYEKMQ (reference sequence). With V trimmed by 2 bases and J by 7 bases, 6 bases remained unmatched. This CDR3 spans 15 amino acids. CDR3 sequence: CASSLSPTSGGEQYF. DNA for the CDR3: TGTGCCAGCAGCTTAAGTCCCACTAGCGGGGGGGAGCAGTACTTC.

This clone appeared a few times. The V and J genes are TRBV4-2 and TRBJ1-2; TRBD1 aligns across 7 bases. Trimming at V came to 6 bases and at J to 0 bases, leaving 7 bases not matched to a gene. Germline V lookup: CDR1 LGHNA, CDR2 YNFKEQ. CDR3 length: 15 residues. The CDR3 loop reads CASREERGPNYGYTF. CDR3 coding DNA: TGTGCCAGCAGAGAGGAGAGGGGGCCTAACTATGGCTACACCTTC.

The rearrangement links TRBV28 to TRBJ2-7; 8 nucleotides match TRBD2. The CDR3 contains 14 residues. Germline loops: CDR1 MDHEN, CDR2 SYDVKM. Trimming cost V 8 bases and J 2 bases; bases outside gene matches: 8. The CDR3 bases are TGTGCCAGCTCTCGTAGCGGGAATCCCTACGAGCAGTACTTC. Protein product: CASSRSGNPYEQYF.

The gene calls are TRBV11-3 and TRBJ2-4; TRBD1 is a possible D gene (5 bases). The CDR3 has 16 amino acids. Germline assignment: CDR1 SGHNT and CDR2 YENEEA. The V end was cut by 6 bases, the J end by 0 bases, with 15 bases between. This CDR3 reads CASRRRQSLAKNIQYF. As DNA, the CDR3 is TGTGCCAGCAGGCGACGACAGAGCCTAGCCAAAAACATTCAGTACTTC.

The sample holds one count of this clone. The genes are TRBV2 and TRBJ1-2, with TRBD1 matching 7 bases. The CDR3 covers 15 residues. The V segment lost 3 bases and the J segment 6 bases; nucleotides outside the gene matches: 10. Germline values: CDR1 SNHLY, CDR2 FYNNEI. The CDR3 region has the DNA TGTGCCAGCAGTGATCGTTCTACAGGGGAGGATGGCTACACCTTC. Translation gives CASSDRSTGEDGYTF. The entire variable domain, with the rest obtained from reference TRBV2 and TRBJ1-2, is as follows: EPEVTQTPSHQVTQMGQEVILRCVPISNHLYFYWYRQILGQKVEFLVSFYNNEISEKSEIFDDQFSVERPDGSNFTLKIRSTKLEDSAMYFCASSDRSTGEDGYTFGSGTRLTVV.

The chain carries TRBV4-1 and TRBJ2-7; D is uncertain. Germline loops: CDR1 MGHRA, CDR2 YSYEKL. The CDR3 covers 13 residues. The V and J ends lost 0 bases and 12 bases respectively, with 15 bases between them. CDR3 bases: TGCGCCAGCAGCCAAGATCCCCTTCGAGAGTCGTACTTC. Its protein is CASSQDPLRESYF.